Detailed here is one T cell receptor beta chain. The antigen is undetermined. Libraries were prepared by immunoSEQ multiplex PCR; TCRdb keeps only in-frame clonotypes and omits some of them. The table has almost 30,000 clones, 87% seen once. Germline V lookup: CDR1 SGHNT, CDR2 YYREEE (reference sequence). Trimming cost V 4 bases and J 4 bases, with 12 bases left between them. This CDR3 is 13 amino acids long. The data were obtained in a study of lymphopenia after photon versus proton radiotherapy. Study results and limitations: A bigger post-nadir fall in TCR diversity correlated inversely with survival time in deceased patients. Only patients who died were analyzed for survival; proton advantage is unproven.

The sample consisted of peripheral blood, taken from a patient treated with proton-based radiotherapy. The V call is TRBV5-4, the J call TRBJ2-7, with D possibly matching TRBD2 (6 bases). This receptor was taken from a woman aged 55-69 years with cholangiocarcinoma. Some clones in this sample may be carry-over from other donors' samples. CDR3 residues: CASSLGTFYEQYF. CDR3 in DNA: TGTGCCAGCAGCCTCGGGACTTTTTACGAGCAGTACTTC. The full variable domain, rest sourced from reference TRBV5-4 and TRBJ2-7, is ETGVTQSPTHLIKTRGQQVTLRCSSQSGHNTVSWYQQALGQGPQFIFQYYREEENGRGNFPPRFSGLQFPNYSSELNVNALELDDSALYLCASSLGTFYEQYFGPGTRLTVT.